This entry is about one TCR beta chain. The antigen is unknown. It may be a read error: a sequence one base away is much more abundant. MiXCR, applied by TCRdb to the multiplex PCR reads, yields one record per CDR3 protein. This sample has about 180,000 distinct CDR3 sequences, with roughly 35% found just once. These data belong to a study of breast tumors, draining lymph nodes, adjacent tissues. Samples came from axillary lymph nodes draining the breast cancer. The study's findings and limits: Luminal-like breast cancer showed significantly higher tumor–nontumor repertoire similarity than basal-like.

Sequenced sample: axillary lymph node tissue. The sequence derives from a female donor with breast cancer. Some clones in this sample may be carry-over from other donors' samples.

CDR3: CASSLRGAEQYF. DNA for the CDR3: TGTGCCAGCAGCTTGCGAGGGGCCGAGCAGTACTTC. The V and J genes are TRBV5-8 and TRBJ2-7; D could derive from TRBD1 or TRBD2 (5 bases each). V lost 1 base to trimming and J lost 6 bases, with 8 bases between them. The CDR3 loop spans 12 amino acids. Germline V gives CDR1 SGHTS, CDR2 YDEGEE.